The 21 T cell receptor beta chains below come from one sample, sequenced in a study of Tregs in tolerant kidney transplant recipients (dated by TCRdb to the late 2010s). This sample's time point label indicates: 6 months after combined kidney and bone marrow transplant. The transplants used related donors along with nonmyeloablative bone marrow transplantation, and in the human trials mixed chimerism was transient. Library prep was done by the immunoSEQ multiplex PCR assay. TCRdb obtained this table from immuneACCESS and retained in-frame rearrangements with V and J assigned. These tables miss some clones; where compared with another copy, unresolved V genes account for less than half of the shortfall, and the remainder is unexplained. This sample gives about 64,000 clones in total; about 89% of them show up just once. Clones ranked in the top ten supply 3.8% of the sample. The sequenced sample was CD4+ T cells from blood (PBMCs), obtained 6 months after the transplant. These receptor sequences come from a human patient who received a combined kidney and bone marrow transplant. Once a transplant has taken place, some T cells may be donor derived.

This clone was picked up one time. The V gene is TRBV19, the J gene TRBJ2-1; the D gene is possibly TRBD1 (5 bases). Deletions cut 5 bases from V and 0 bases from J, with 11 bases between. Germline V lookup: CDR1 LNHDA, CDR2 SQIVND (reference sequence). There are 15 residues in the CDR3. CDR3 bases: TGTGCCAGTAGTTCGCAGGGTGGCTCCTACAATGAGCAGTTCTTC. Protein: CASSSQGGSYNEQFF.

Only one count was recorded for this clone. The chain joins TRBV19 to TRBJ1-1; 9 nucleotides agree with TRBD1. Trimming cost V 9 bases and J 0 bases; bases outside gene matches: 2. This CDR3 contains 13 residues. Germline V gives CDR1 LNHDA, CDR2 SQIVND (reference sequence). In DNA, the CDR3 is TGTGCCAGCCGGGACAGGGTGAACACTGAAGCTTTCTTT. This codes for CASRDRVNTEAFF.

The chain combines TRBV5-1 with TRBJ2-2; 7 bases align to TRBD1. CDR1 is SGHRS and CDR2 is YFSETQ in the germline V gene. Trimming took 4 bases from V and 1 from J; bases not matched to a gene: 4. This CDR3 comprises 15 residues. The CDR3 coding sequence is TGCGCCAGCAGCCTAGGACAGGTGAACACCGGGGAGCTGTTTTTT. It encodes CASSLGQVNTGELFF.

The genes are TRBV18 and TRBJ1-4; TRBD1 aligns across 9 bases. The CDR3 spans 14 residues. Trimming at V came to 4 bases and at J to 6 bases, leaving 3 bases not matched to a gene. From germline, CDR1 is KGHSH and CDR2 LQKENI. The CDR3: CASSQQGAYEKLFF. CDR3 coding DNA: TGTGCCAGCTCACAACAGGGGGCGTATGAAAAACTGTTTTTT. The variable domain in full, with the rest retrieved from reference TRBV18 and TRBJ1-4, is NAGVMQNPRHLVRRRGQEARLRCSPMKGHSHVYWYRQLPEEGLKFMVYLQKENIIDESGMPKERFSAEFPKEGPSILRIQQVVRGDSAAYFCASSQQGAYEKLFFGSGTQLSVL.

This rearrangement joins TRBV5-4 to TRBJ2-3, with 10 nucleotides matching TRBD2. Trimming took 4 bases from V and 2 from J; bases not matched to a gene: 7. The CDR3 length is 16 residues. Per the germline V gene, CDR1 is SGHNT and CDR2 is YYREEE (reference sequence). The CDR3 protein is CASSPQRGGYTDTQYF. For the CDR3, the DNA is TGTGCCAGCAGCCCACAGCGGGGGGGGTACACAGATACGCAGTATTTT. Filled out from reference TRBV5-4 and TRBJ2-3, the complete variable domain reads ETGVTQSPTHLIKTRGQQVTLRCSSQSGHNTVSWYQQALGQGPQFIFQYYREEENGRGNFPPRFSGLQFPNYSSELNVNALELDDSALYLCASSPQRGGYTDTQYFGPGTRLTVL.

The chain carries TRBV11-1 and TRBJ2-7, with a possible D match to TRBD2 (6 bases). V lost 4 bases to trimming and J lost 3 bases, with 13 bases between them. CDR3 length: 14 amino acids. Per germline, CDR1 SGHAT and CDR2 FQDESV (reference sequence). The chain's CDR3 is CASSYYREYYEQYF. CDR3 in DNA: TGTGCCAGCAGCTACTACCGGGAGTACTACGAGCAGTACTTC.

The rearrangement links TRBV5-1 to TRBJ1-2; 10 positions match TRBD1. Per the germline V gene, CDR1 is SGHRS and CDR2 is YFSETQ. The CDR3 is 13 residues long. The ends lost 2 bases at V and 6 bases at J; junction bases unmatched: 1. The CDR3 region is CASSFGTGDGYTF. In DNA, the CDR3 is TGCGCCAGCAGCTTTGGGACAGGGGATGGCTACACCTTC.

V and J are TRBV5-1 and TRBJ2-5, with D uncertain. Trimming took 0 bases from V and 9 from J, leaving 18 bases between them. There are 15 residues in the CDR3. CDR1 is SGHRS and CDR2 is YFSETQ in the germline V gene. The CDR3 region is CASSLEQRLERPQYF. For the CDR3, the DNA is TGCGCCAGCAGCTTGGAGCAGCGACTGGAAAGGCCCCAGTACTTC.

The chain has TRBV7-9 and TRBJ2-5, with TRBD1 matching 9 bases. This CDR3 is 16 amino acids long. The V gene's germline CDR1 is SEHNR and CDR2 FQNEAQ (reference sequence). V lost 5 bases and J lost 3; bases outside the gene matches: 10. CDR3 DNA sequence: TGTGCCAGCAGCCCCCGACGGACAGGGGAGGAAGAGACCCAGTACTTC. Translating gives CASSPRRTGEEETQYF.

The J gene is TRBJ2-1, the V gene TRBV7-2, with 8 bases identical to TRBD2. Germline CDR1 reads SGHTA; CDR2 reads FQGNSA. The CDR3 covers 16 residues. J gave up 10 bases and V 5 bases, and 16 bases lay outside the gene matches. The chain's CDR3 is CASSQQLAAIRGEQFF. The CDR3 DNA is TGTGCCAGCAGCCAGCAACTAGCGGCCATTCGAGGGGAGCAGTTCTTC.

J is TRBJ2-7 and V is TRBV2; 9 bases agree with TRBD2. V lost 7 bases, J lost 1 base, and 5 bases stayed unmatched. The CDR3 contains 14 residues. CDR1 and CDR2 from the germline V gene are SNHLY and FYNNEI. The DNA for the CDR3 is TGTGCCAGCATTGTCCTAGCGGGGTCCTACGAGCAGTACTTC. Translating it yields CASIVLAGSYEQYF.

The CDR3 region is CASSLAVSGTGTNTIYF. CDR3 in DNA: TGTGCCAGCAGCTTAGCGGTGTCCGGGACAGGGACAAACACCATATATTTT. The chain uses TRBV7-2 and TRBJ1-3; 9 bases map to TRBD1. CDR3 length: 17 amino acids. The germline CDR1 and CDR2 sequences are SGHTA and FQGNSA. The ends lost 0 bases at V and 6 bases at J; junction bases unmatched: 9.

V usage is TRBV28 and J usage is TRBJ2-1; tentative D call: TRBD1 (5 bases). Germline lookup yields CDR1 MDHEN and CDR2 SYDVKM. Trimming pared 8 bases from V and 3 bases from J, leaving 17 bases between. The CDR3 consists of 15 residues. Written as DNA, the CDR3 is TGTGCCAGCCGAGTAAGGGGAACTCACTACAATGAGCAGTTCTTC. It is translated as CASRVRGTHYNEQFF. Using reference TRBV28 and TRBJ2-1 for the parts outside the CDR3, the full variable domain is DVKVTQSSRYLVKRTGEKVFLECVQDMDHENMFWYRQDPGLGLRLIYFSYDVKMKEKGDIPEGYSVSREKKERFSLILESASTNQTSMYLCASRVRGTHYNEQFFGPGTRLTVL.

V gene TRBV5-8 combines with J gene TRBJ1-2; D might be TRBD1 (6 bases). The germline V gene encodes CDR1 SGHTS and CDR2 YDEGEE. V shed 1 base and J shed 4 bases, with 14 bases lying between them. This CDR3 has 15 residues. The CDR3 coding sequence is TGTGCCAGCAGCTTGTGGCCAACACAGGGCTATGGCTACACCTTC. Amino acid sequence: CASSLWPTQGYGYTF.

The V and J genes are TRBV10-3 and TRBJ1-2, with 10 positions matching TRBD1. Germline CDR1 and CDR2: ENHRY and SYGVKD. The V gene end was trimmed by 6 bases and the J gene end by 4 bases; junction bases not matched to a gene: 5. The CDR3 is 14 amino acids. CDR3 nucleotides: TGTGCCATCAGCAGCCGGACAGGGGGCTATGGCTACACCTTC. This translates into CAISSRTGGYGYTF.

The V call is TRBV4-3, the J call TRBJ2-1; 8 nucleotides align to TRBD2. The germline CDR1 and CDR2 sequences are LGHNA and YSLEER. Trimming at V came to 0 bases and at J to 4 bases, leaving 8 bases not matched to a gene. The CDR3 is made up of 17 amino acids. CDR3 loop: CASSQELVAGRYNEQFF. The CDR3 coding sequence is TGCGCCAGCAGCCAAGAGTTGGTAGCGGGACGTTACAATGAGCAGTTCTTC.

The chain recombines TRBV6-1 with TRBJ2-3; 8 bases fit TRBD1. Germline V gene sequence: CDR1 MNHNS, CDR2 SASEGT. J was trimmed by 4 bases and V by 3 bases; bases with no gene match: 9. The CDR3 has 16 residues. CDR3 nucleotides: TGTGCCAGCAGTGACCGACAGGGGTGGAGTGCAGATACGCAGTATTTT. It translates to CASSDRQGWSADTQYF.

CDR3 amino acids: CASSLIRGGGGYTF. CDR3 coding DNA: TGTGCCAGCAGTTTAATTAGGGGGGGCGGAGGCTACACCTTC. This chain joins TRBV27 and TRBJ1-2; TRBD1 is a possible D gene (6 bases). Germline V gene data show CDR1 as MNHEY and CDR2 as SMNVEV (reference sequence). Trimming pared 2 bases from V and 8 bases from J, leaving 15 bases between. The CDR3 is 14 residues long.

The chain carries TRBV25-1 and TRBJ2-3; 8 positions agree with TRBD1. V was pared by 8 bases and J by 4 bases, with 2 bases of the junction left unmatched. The germline CDR1 and CDR2 sequences are MGHDK and SYGVNS. This CDR3 spans 12 amino acids. In DNA form, the CDR3 reads TGTGCCAGCGTGACAGGGGCAGATACGCAGTATTTT. This codes for CASVTGADTQYF. The whole variable domain, filled in from reference TRBV25-1 and TRBJ2-3, reads EADIYQTPRYLVIGTGKKITLECSQTMGHDKMYWYQQDPGMELHLIHYSYGVNSTEKGDLSSESTVSRIRTEHFPLTLESARPSHTSQYLCASVTGADTQYFGPGTRLTVL.

V is TRBV7-2 and J is TRBJ1-2, with 7 bases fitting TRBD1. V dropped 1 base and J dropped 7; count of bases not matched to a gene: 9. Germline V gene sequence: CDR1 SGHTA, CDR2 FQGNSA. CDR3 length equals 15 residues. The CDR3 DNA reads TGTGCCAGCAGCTTAGTAGGGGGCATGAATGTTGGCTACACCTTC. Encoded protein: CASSLVGGMNVGYTF.

The chain couples TRBV25-1 to TRBJ1-1; D gene ambiguous. This CDR3 has 12 amino acids. V was pared by 5 bases and J by 4 bases, with 8 bases between. Germline V gene data show CDR1 as MGHDK and CDR2 as SYGVNS. The CDR3 protein is CASSLRSTEAFF. CDR3 sequence (DNA): TGTGCCAGCAGTTTACGCAGCACTGAAGCTTTCTTT.